This TCR beta chain was captured by sequencing in a study of identical twins. Study-level findings and limits: Conclusions leaned on cross-sectional statistical analysis and did not track the same donors over time. Out-of-frame beta chain sequences displayed weaker excess sharing between twins. Some out-of-frame alpha sequences were shared by twins, and these showed excess low generation probability.

A remark on this clonotype: Its specificity is unknown.

A template switching step contributed a universal primer site, while unique molecular identifiers were present in the cDNA. MiXCR was run by TCRdb on the 5' RACE reads, yielding one entry per CDR3 protein. The sample shows about 450,000 distinct CDR3 sequences, about 18% of them seen only once. The CDR3 runs to 14 residues. Trimming removed 6 bases from V and 2 bases from J, with 14 bases in between. Germline assignment: CDR1 MNHEY and CDR2 SVGEGT. This clonotype was obtained from a man aged 50 to 60 in good health. The chain uses TRBV6-2 or TRBV6-3 and TRBJ2-7, with D possibly being TRBD1 (6 bases). Sequencing input: naive T cells sorted from blood. CDR3 sequence (DNA): TGTGCCAGCAGACTTGGGACACTAGCCTACGAGCAGTACTTC. Its protein is CASRLGTLAYEQYF.